The entry below gives a single TCR beta chain sequence along with its context. Antigen unknown. One end of the junction is discordant with germline, which a read error may explain. The sample originates from a study of post-analysis software for immune sequencing data. Study findings and constraints: Patients used roughly five TRBV segments, including TRBV5-6, TRBV5-1 and TRBV20-1, more often than controls. Co-batched samples clustered tightly together by F measure. Diversity measured as normalized Chao1 was significantly lower in multiple sclerosis patients than in controls.

Every TCR beta cDNA library bore unique molecular identifiers. The yield from approximately 1 to 10 million T cells was 500,000 or so cDNA molecules in total. MiXCR, applied by TCRdb to the PCR reads, yields one record per CDR3 protein. The sample carries over 700,000 distinct CDR3 sequences, around 27% recorded once. The V gene's germline CDR1 is SGHNT and CDR2 YYREEE (reference sequence). The CDR3 sequence is 15 residues long. The chain employs TRBV5-4 and TRBJ2-1; 10 bases are shared with TRBD2. Sequencing was done on a sample of blood. This clonotype was sampled from a girl aged 10 to 17 with multiple sclerosis. CDR3 in DNA: TGTGCCGGCAGCTTACTAGCGGGACCCTACAATGAGCAGTTCTTC. Its protein is CAGSLLAGPYNEQFF.